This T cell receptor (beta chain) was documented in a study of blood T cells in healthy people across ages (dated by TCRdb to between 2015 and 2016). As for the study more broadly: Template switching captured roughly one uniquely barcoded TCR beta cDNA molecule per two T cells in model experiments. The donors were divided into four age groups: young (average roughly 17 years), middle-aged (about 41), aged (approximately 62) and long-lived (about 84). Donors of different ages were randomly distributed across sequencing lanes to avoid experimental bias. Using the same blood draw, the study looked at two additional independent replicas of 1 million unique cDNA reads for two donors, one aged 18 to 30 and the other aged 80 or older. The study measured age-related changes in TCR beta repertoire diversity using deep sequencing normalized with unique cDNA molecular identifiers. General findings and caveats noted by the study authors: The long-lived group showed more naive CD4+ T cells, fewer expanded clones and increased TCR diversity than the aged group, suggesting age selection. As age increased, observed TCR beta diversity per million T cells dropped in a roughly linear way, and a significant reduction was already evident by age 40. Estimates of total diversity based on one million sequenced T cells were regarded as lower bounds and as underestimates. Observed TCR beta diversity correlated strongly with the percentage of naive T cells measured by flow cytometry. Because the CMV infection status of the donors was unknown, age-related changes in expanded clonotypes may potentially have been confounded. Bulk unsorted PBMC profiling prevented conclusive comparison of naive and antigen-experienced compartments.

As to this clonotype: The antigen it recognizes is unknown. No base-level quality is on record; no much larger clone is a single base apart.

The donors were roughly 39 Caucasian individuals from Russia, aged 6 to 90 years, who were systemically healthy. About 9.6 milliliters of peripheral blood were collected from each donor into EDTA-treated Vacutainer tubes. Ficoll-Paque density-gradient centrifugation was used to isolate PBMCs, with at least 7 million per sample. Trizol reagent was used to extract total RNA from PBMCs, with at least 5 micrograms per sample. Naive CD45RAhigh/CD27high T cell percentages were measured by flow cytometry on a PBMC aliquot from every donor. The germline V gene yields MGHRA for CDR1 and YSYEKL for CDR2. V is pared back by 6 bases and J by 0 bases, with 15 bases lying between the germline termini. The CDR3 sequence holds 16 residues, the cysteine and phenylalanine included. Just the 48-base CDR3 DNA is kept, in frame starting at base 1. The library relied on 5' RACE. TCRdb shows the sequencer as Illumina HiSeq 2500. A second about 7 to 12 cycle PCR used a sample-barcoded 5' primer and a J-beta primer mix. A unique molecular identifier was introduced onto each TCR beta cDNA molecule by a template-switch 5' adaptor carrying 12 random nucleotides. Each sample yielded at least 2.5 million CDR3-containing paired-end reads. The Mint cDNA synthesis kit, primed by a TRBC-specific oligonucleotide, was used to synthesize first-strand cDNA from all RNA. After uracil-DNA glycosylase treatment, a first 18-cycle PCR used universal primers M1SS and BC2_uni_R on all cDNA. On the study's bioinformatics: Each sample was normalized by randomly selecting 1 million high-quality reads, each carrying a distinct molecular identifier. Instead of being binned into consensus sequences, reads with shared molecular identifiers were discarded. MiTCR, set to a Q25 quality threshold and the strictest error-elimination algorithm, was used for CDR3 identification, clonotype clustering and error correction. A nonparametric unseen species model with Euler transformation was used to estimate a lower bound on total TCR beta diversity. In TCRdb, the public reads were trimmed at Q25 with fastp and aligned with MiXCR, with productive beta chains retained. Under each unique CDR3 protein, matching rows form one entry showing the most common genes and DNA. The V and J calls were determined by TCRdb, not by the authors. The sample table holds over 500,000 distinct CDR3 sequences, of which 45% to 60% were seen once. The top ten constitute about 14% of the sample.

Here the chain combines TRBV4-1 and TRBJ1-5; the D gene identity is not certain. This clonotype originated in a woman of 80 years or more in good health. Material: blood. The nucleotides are TGCGCCAGCAGAGCCCAAGTGGACGATAGCAATCAGCCCCAGCATTTT. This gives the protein CASRAQVDDSNQPQHF.